This TCR beta chain was obtained from a study of cytomegalovirus exposure and HLA in healthy donors (dated by TCRdb to 2016 to 2017). The study in broad terms: In an earlier analysis of 587 of the donors, approximately 300 Gb of sequence data and 117 million unique TCR beta sequences from approximately 180 million T cells were reported. Among some 410 genotyped donors of the cohort, an average of roughly 230,000 unique TCR beta nucleotide sequences was sequenced per donor, of which approximately 18% were non-productive. An early release covering roughly 640 HLA-typed donors comprised roughly 300 gigabases of sequencing data and around 86 million unique TCR sequences. The study aimed to test whether cataloging public T cell receptors could reveal signatures of past pathogen exposure. To study patterns of TCR occurrence, a later analysis re-analyzed previously published TCR beta repertoires from 550 to 800 donors and added high-resolution HLA genotyping. The genetic ancestry cluster associated with self-reported Caucasian donors included 70% to 85% of the approximately 410 genotyped donors. All discovery cohort repertoires had been generated on a single sequencing platform. High-throughput TCR immunosequencing, statistical association of individual TCRs with disease status, and machine learning were combined to predict cytomegalovirus infection status. Rather than drawing on any new phenotypic data, the later analysis identified candidate immune exposures from TCR beta sequences and the way those sequences occurred across donors. HLA typing included class I and class II loci at four-digit resolution. To decide whether each TCR beta V gene segment behaved as functional or pseudogenic, an earlier analysis of some 600 of the donors relied on high-throughput TCR beta sequencing. A separate validation cohort of over 95 different subjects was used in addition to the approximately 610-subject first cohort. Typing coverage differed by locus: A, B, C, DRB1 and DQB1 were typed in about 629-640 donors, DQA1 in approximately 520, DPA1 in 600 to 610, and DPB1 in just under 490. Genome-wide SNP genotypes for about 60% of the roughly 700 donors were used in a later genetic analysis, which treated that subset as a discovery cohort. Alongside the repertoire data, information on donor age, sex, ethnicity and CMV serostatus was compiled. Five DR-DQ haplotypes were handled as single units for association and clustering because linkage in the cohort was strong. The T cell repertoires of roughly 660 subjects were profiled by immunosequencing and related to cytomegalovirus serostatus. What the research found in general, with its limitations: The only immune exposure information available for the cohort was CMV serostatus. Correlated functional status among segregating V segments might be attributable to linkage disequilibrium, but an unknown experimental factor could not be ruled out. According to a later analysis, most CMV-associated TCR beta chains appeared to be HLA-restricted, and the HLA associations seemed to be driven largely by CMV exposure. An association between a missense DCLRE1C variant and V-gene and J-gene trimming of TCR beta chains was found in a later genetic analysis and replicated in an independent cohort. A later analysis found that HLA-associated TCR beta chains were more clonally expanded and had lower generation probabilities than equally common non-associated chains. Broadly in line with IMGT annotations, most TCR beta V segments showed up in productive rearrangements about 90% or about 30% of the time in an earlier analysis of around 550 of the donors. According to a later genetic analysis, donors in an Asian-associated ancestry cluster had fewer N-insertions in productive TCRs than the roughly 700-donor mean. Strong co-occurrence of HLA alleles, especially DR and DQ, made assigning TCR associations to individual alleles difficult. The 87-base-pair reads could not distinguish some IMGT-functional V segments, including TRBV6-2 and TRBV6-3, so those segments were excluded. In a later analysis, the rate of TCR association differed among HLA loci, with DRB1 alleles having the most associated TCRs and HLA-C alleles having the fewest. The study listed 164 TCR beta chains as associated with cytomegalovirus. Roughly uniform sequencing depth across donors was assumed in presence/absence analyses, although this assumption may not hold. In a later analysis, around 17,000 TCR beta sequences were associated with specific HLA alleles at a false discovery rate of 0.05. Most TCR sequences were seen in very few donors, while some public TCRs were found in many individuals. In this cohort, only TCR beta chains were sequenced, and detectable features were limited by the absence of alpha or paired-chain data. The classifier was reported to diagnose cytomegalovirus status with high specificity and sensitivity in both the original and validation cohorts. Several of the top co-occurrence clusters appeared to be linked to parvovirus B19, influenza, CMV and Epstein-Barr virus, according to a later analysis. A further reported finding was that TCR beta sequences accurately predicted the HLA-A and HLA-B alleles for most subjects in the first cohort. A group of highly shared sequence variants was considered likely to be a technical artifact of the sequencing pipeline. Because HLA typing was unavailable for some donors at each locus, only the typed subset was used in association tests. Roughly 17 rarely observed V segments, including chromosome 9 orphons, were excluded from the earlier analysis of approximately 500 of the donors because counts were too low. In vitro tests confirmed that a few of the cytomegalovirus-associated TCR beta chains recognize cytomegalovirus antigens. The authors suggested that the approach could potentially be generalized to other disease states and immunological phenotypes.

The cohort was made up of several hundred healthy bone marrow donors. Cohort members were all nominally healthy when sampled, although unrecorded immune exposures were likely present. The donor tested CMV seronegative, placing the donor among the approximately 400 seronegative members of the cohort. Each donor provided a peripheral blood sample, and peripheral blood mononuclear cells were used for TCR beta sequencing. Genomic DNA was extracted from the blood cell samples with the Qiagen DNeasy Blood Extraction Kit. Notes on this clone: Its antigen is not yet known. The input lacks base qualities; no much larger clone sits a single base away.

V lost 3 bases and J lost 9 bases, and the count of bases not matched to a germline gene is 8. Via the germline V gene (reference sequence), CDR1 is LNHDA and CDR2 SQIVND. Taken from cysteine to phenylalanine, the CDR3 has 14 residues. Only the CDR3 portion is preserved as DNA: 42 bases, with reading frame beginning at the first base. Library preparation was by the immunoSEQ multiplex PCR assay. For the multiplex PCR, a mixture combining 60 forward primers for TCR Vbeta segments and 13 reverse primers for TCR Jbeta segments was used. The CDR3 region of rearranged TCR beta genes was amplified from genomic DNA by a multiplex PCR assay. The Illumina HiSeq System was used to sequence the amplified TCR beta libraries as 87-base-pair reads. As for the original processing: A later analysis counted tens of millions of unique TCR beta chains across the 666 repertoires, and roughly 10 million of these chains were shared by at least two donors. Raw reads were error-corrected and collapsed into unique sequences by a nearest-neighbor algorithm in which closely related sequences were merged to remove PCR and sequencing errors. CDR3 sequences were aligned to IMGT reference sequences to assign V, D and J gene segments. For a sequence to be retained, at least a six-nucleotide match to both a V gene segment and a J gene segment was required. Rearrangements were classified as productive when the CDR3 lacked stop codons and remained in frame with V and J, and all other rearrangements were classified as non-productive. CDR3 was defined by IMGT convention, running from the second conserved V-encoded cysteine to the conserved J-encoded phenylalanine. In an earlier analysis of more than 550 of the donors, sequences lacking an unambiguous match to a single V gene segment were excluded. In an earlier analysis of approximately 590 of the donors, a V segment was called functional when productive rearrangements were above 56.7%, and segregating when the standard deviation between donors exceeded 5%. A statistical classification framework was built to diagnose cytomegalovirus status from the catalog of TCR beta chain sequences. A later analysis assigned V and J genes by comparing TCR nucleotide sequences with IMGT/GENE-DB human TR gene sequences. The TCRdist pipeline was used in a later analysis to assign CDR3 sequences and most-parsimonious VDJ recombination scenarios. In a later analysis, each TCR beta chain was defined by its CDR3 amino acid sequence together with its V-gene family, and reads lacking a unique V-gene family were excluded. A later analysis removed 550 to 700 highly shared, low-generation-probability nucleotide sequences to deal with suspected cross-contamination and a sequencing artifact. For each public chain, a later analysis derived a clonal expansion index from normalized ranks of inferred template counts within each repertoire. Generation probabilities in a later analysis came from a VDJ recombination model fitted to out-of-frame rearrangements, and those results were checked against IGoR. A later analysis scored TCR-TCR, TCR-HLA and TCR-CMV co-occurrence with hypergeometric tests, applying a repertoire-size bias correction to TCR pairs. A later analysis estimated false discovery rates by permuting HLA or CMV assignments 20 times. A later analysis grouped co-occurring TCRs with DBSCAN, adding TCRdist sequence similarity when clustering within HLA-allele-positive subsets. For co-occurrence clustering, repertoires with fewer than 30,000 or more than 120,000 public chains were excluded, along with five repertoires with anomalous nucleotide sharing. TCRdb provides this immuneACCESS table in a form limited to in-frame rearrangements. Some clones are lacking; in checked studies, under half of them reflect an unresolved V gene, and why the rest are absent is not known. That table gives V, J and clone size, and the DNA gave D and trimming. This sample lists approximately 160,000 clones; around 72% were detected once. The top ten constitute approximately 1.5% of the sample.

This TCR was sampled from a man in his fifties in good health and CMV-seronegative. The rearrangement combines TRBV19 with TRBJ2-1; 7 central bases correspond to TRBD2. The sequenced material came from PBMCs. CDR3 loop: CASSIGGEGPEQFF. The DNA reads as follows: TGTGCCAGTAGTATTGGGGGGGAAGGGCCTGAGCAGTTCTTC.